A selection of T cell receptor beta chains follows, all from one sample in a study of OX40 agonist ivuxolimab in advanced cancers. Measured with immunoSEQ multiplex PCR; TCRdb has only the in-frame clones, and not every one. In the table there are tens of thousands of clones, around 90% of which are singletons. The sequencing here drew on CD4+ or CD8+ T cells sorted from blood, taken in a trial of the OX40 agonist ivuxolimab. Every receptor here comes from an adult with an advanced solid tumor such as melanoma, head and neck, liver or kidney cancer. The CDR3 runs from the conserved cysteine through the conserved F or W. The D gene is left open where the match is weak. Rows may omit the clone size; those that give it use once, few, many or a size class.

J gene: TRBJ2-5; V gene: TRBV19; clone size: .; D gene: .; CDR3 protein: CASSPWEGETQYF; CDR3 DNA: TGTGCCAGTAGCCCATGGGAAGGGGAGACCCAGTACTTC
J gene: TRBJ1-5; V gene: TRBV18; clone size: .; D gene: TRBD1; CDR3 protein: CASSAGQGGNQPQHF; CDR3 DNA: TGTGCCAGCTCAGCGGGACAGGGTGGCAATCAGCCCCAGCATTTT
J gene: TRBJ2-2; V gene: TRBV11-2; clone size: .; D gene: TRBD1; CDR3 protein: CASSFWTGNTGELFF; CDR3 DNA: TGTGCCAGCAGCTTCTGGACAGGGAACACCGGGGAGCTGTTTTTT
J gene: TRBJ2-7; V gene: TRBV5-1; clone size: once; D gene: TRBD1; CDR3 protein: CASSGDRESYEQYF; CDR3 DNA: TGCGCCAGCAGCGGGGACAGGGAGTCCTACGAGCAGTACTTC
J gene: TRBJ2-7; V gene: TRBV6-6; clone size: .; D gene: .; CDR3 protein: CASSQGWGDEQYF; CDR3 DNA: TGTGCCAGCAGCCAAGGATGGGGGGACGAGCAGTACTTC
J gene: TRBJ2-2; V gene: TRBV6-6; clone size: .; D gene: .; CDR3 protein: CASSYSSQGNTGELFF; CDR3 DNA: TGTGCCAGCAGTTACTCATCCCAGGGGAACACCGGGGAGCTGTTTTTT
J gene: TRBJ1-2; V gene: TRBV28; clone size: .; D gene: .; CDR3 protein: CASSPGVDSNYGYTF; CDR3 DNA: TGTGCCAGCAGCCCGGGGGTGGACAGCAACTATGGCTACACCTTC
J gene: TRBJ2-7; V gene: TRBV29-1; clone size: few; D gene: TRBD1; CDR3 protein: CSVANWTGGSHEQYF; CDR3 DNA: TGCAGCGTCGCAAATTGGACAGGGGGATCCCACGAGCAGTACTTC
J gene: TRBJ1-4; V gene: TRBV10-1; clone size: .; D gene: TRBD1; CDR3 protein: CASSESRTGNEKLFF; CDR3 DNA: TGCGCCAGCAGTGAGTCACGGACAGGGAATGAAAAACTGTTTTTT
J gene: TRBJ2-3; V gene: TRBV11-2; clone size: .; D gene: TRBD1; CDR3 protein: CASSSSGQGSTDTQYF; CDR3 DNA: TGTGCCAGCAGCTCCAGCGGACAGGGTAGCACAGATACGCAGTATTTT
J gene: TRBJ2-2; V gene: TRBV5-1; clone size: .; D gene: TRBD2; CDR3 protein: CASSPSGGDYTGELFF; CDR3 DNA: TGCGCCAGCAGCCCTAGCGGGGGGGACTACACCGGGGAGCTGTTTTTT
J gene: TRBJ1-2; V gene: TRBV27; clone size: .; D gene: TRBD1; CDR3 protein: CASRVGTANYGYTF; CDR3 DNA: TGTGCCAGCCGTGTTGGGACAGCTAACTATGGCTACACCTTC
J gene: TRBJ2-7; V gene: TRBV4-1; clone size: .; D gene: TRBD1; CDR3 protein: CASSQDSQGGSYEQYF; CDR3 DNA: TGCGCCAGCAGCCAAGATTCACAGGGGGGTTCCTACGAGCAGTACTTC
J gene: TRBJ1-5; V gene: TRBV19; clone size: .; D gene: .; CDR3 protein: CASSIDHSAWGQPQHF; CDR3 DNA: TGTGCCAGTAGTATAGATCACTCGGCATGGGGTCAGCCCCAGCATTTT
J gene: TRBJ2-3; V gene: TRBV27; clone size: once; D gene: TRBD2; CDR3 protein: CASSSAAGSSTDTQYF; CDR3 DNA: TGTGCCAGCAGTTCTGCAGCGGGGAGTAGCACAGATACGCAGTATTTT
J gene: TRBJ1-2; V gene: TRBV29-1; clone size: .; D gene: .; CDR3 protein: CSVGWGDYGYTF; CDR3 DNA: TGCAGCGTTGGGTGGGGAGACTATGGCTACACCTTC
J gene: TRBJ2-5; V gene: TRBV28; clone size: .; D gene: .; CDR3 protein: CASSLPPDSPKETQYF; CDR3 DNA: TGTGCCAGCAGTTTGCCTCCTGACAGTCCAAAAGAGACCCAGTACTTC
J gene: TRBJ2-1; V gene: TRBV20-1; clone size: .; D gene: .; CDR3 protein: CSGLFYNEQFF; CDR3 DNA: TGCTCGGGACTGTTCTACAATGAGCAGTTCTTC
J gene: TRBJ2-4; V gene: TRBV13; clone size: .; D gene: .; CDR3 protein: CASSLRGSGDIQYF; CDR3 DNA: TGTGCCAGCAGCTTGAGGGGCTCGGGAGACATTCAGTACTTC
J gene: TRBJ2-1; V gene: TRBV5-6; clone size: .; D gene: TRBD1; CDR3 protein: CASIGQGVYNEQFF; CDR3 DNA: TGTGCCAGCATTGGACAGGGAGTCTACAATGAGCAGTTCTTC
J gene: TRBJ1-4; V gene: TRBV6-1; clone size: once; D gene: .; CDR3 protein: CASRGDQGWNEKLFF; CDR3 DNA: TGTGCCAGCAGGGGAGATCAGGGTTGGAATGAAAAACTGTTTTTT
J gene: TRBJ2-5; V gene: TRBV7-6; clone size: .; D gene: .; CDR3 protein: CASSLDSLQETQYF; CDR3 DNA: TGTGCCAGCAGCCTGGACAGTTTACAAGAGACCCAGTACTTC
J gene: TRBJ2-1; V gene: TRBV4-2; clone size: .; D gene: .; CDR3 protein: CASSHRDPSSYNEQFF; CDR3 DNA: TGTGCCAGCAGCCACCGTGACCCCAGCTCCTACAATGAGCAGTTCTTC
J gene: TRBJ1-1; V gene: TRBV5-6; clone size: once; D gene: TRBD1; CDR3 protein: CASRGWTGDEAFF; CDR3 DNA: TGTGCCAGCAGGGGGTGGACAGGGGATGAAGCTTTCTTT
J gene: TRBJ2-1; V gene: TRBV2; clone size: .; D gene: TRBD2; CDR3 protein: CASIPGLAVYNEQFF; CDR3 DNA: TGTGCCAGCATCCCCGGACTAGCGGTCTACAATGAGCAGTTCTTC
J gene: TRBJ1-2; V gene: TRBV6-4; clone size: .; D gene: .; CDR3 protein: CASSAARVASNYGYTF; CDR3 DNA: TGTGCCAGCAGTGCCGCCAGGGTTGCGTCTAACTATGGCTACACCTTC
J gene: TRBJ1-1; V gene: TRBV7-9; clone size: many; D gene: .; CDR3 protein: CASSVRLTMNTEAFF; CDR3 DNA: TGTGCCAGCAGCGTTCGACTGACCATGAACACTGAAGCTTTCTTT
J gene: TRBJ2-7; V gene: TRBV6-5; clone size: .; D gene: TRBD1; CDR3 protein: CASSYEAGTGDEQYF; CDR3 DNA: TGTGCCAGCAGTTACGAGGCCGGGACAGGCGACGAGCAGTACTTC
J gene: TRBJ2-7; V gene: TRBV5-1; clone size: .; D gene: TRBD1; CDR3 protein: CASSSPGTGAFEQYF; CDR3 DNA: TGCGCCAGCAGCTCGCCCGGGACAGGCGCGTTCGAGCAGTACTTC
J gene: TRBJ2-3; V gene: TRBV4-3; clone size: once; D gene: TRBD1; CDR3 protein: CASSPDRTGGTDTQYF; CDR3 DNA: TGCGCCAGCAGCCCAGATAGGACAGGGGGCACAGATACGCAGTATTTT
J gene: TRBJ2-1; V gene: TRBV28; clone size: .; D gene: TRBD1; CDR3 protein: CASSLRDSGYNEQFF; CDR3 DNA: TGTGCCAGCAGTCTAAGGGACAGTGGGTACAATGAGCAGTTCTTC
J gene: TRBJ2-1; V gene: TRBV27; clone size: .; D gene: TRBD1; CDR3 protein: CASSFWARKGATYNEQFF; CDR3 DNA: TGTGCCAGCAGTTTTTGGGCCCGTAAGGGGGCAACCTACAATGAGCAGTTCTTC
J gene: TRBJ2-3; V gene: TRBV6-6; clone size: .; D gene: .; CDR3 protein: CASSYLGNPDTQYF; CDR3 DNA: TGTGCCAGCAGTTATTTGGGAAACCCAGATACGCAGTATTTT
J gene: TRBJ2-7; V gene: TRBV30; clone size: once; D gene: .; CDR3 protein: CAWSVGYEQYF; CDR3 DNA: TGTGCCTGGAGCGTGGGGTACGAGCAGTACTTC
J gene: TRBJ1-1; V gene: TRBV7-6; clone size: once; D gene: TRBD1; CDR3 protein: CASSFLLGQGALNTEAFF; CDR3 DNA: TGTGCCAGCAGCTTCCTCCTGGGACAGGGAGCACTGAACACTGAAGCTTTCTTT
J gene: TRBJ1-1; V gene: TRBV5-6; clone size: .; D gene: .; CDR3 protein: CASSFATVYMNTEAFF; CDR3 DNA: TGTGCCAGCAGCTTCGCCACGGTTTACATGAACACTGAAGCTTTCTTT
J gene: TRBJ1-2; V gene: TRBV9; clone size: .; D gene: .; CDR3 protein: CASSDSQVARTNYGYTF; CDR3 DNA: TGTGCCAGCAGCGACTCACAGGTGGCCCGAACTAACTATGGCTACACCTTC
J gene: TRBJ2-1; V gene: TRBV5-4; clone size: .; D gene: TRBD2; CDR3 protein: CASSPAGTSGGLEQFF; CDR3 DNA: TGTGCCAGCAGCCCCGCCGGGACTAGCGGGGGGCTTGAGCAGTTCTTC
J gene: TRBJ2-1; V gene: TRBV27; clone size: once; D gene: TRBD2; CDR3 protein: CASSLSGAGGDYNEQFF; CDR3 DNA: TGTGCCAGCAGCTTGAGCGGCGCGGGGGGGGACTACAATGAGCAGTTCTTC
J gene: TRBJ2-5; V gene: TRBV4-1; clone size: .; D gene: .; CDR3 protein: CASSQPQGGETQYF; CDR3 DNA: TGCGCCAGCAGCCAACCACAGGGGGGGGAGACCCAGTACTTC
J gene: TRBJ1-3; V gene: TRBV7-2; clone size: .; D gene: .; CDR3 protein: CASSLEGFSGNTIYF; CDR3 DNA: TGTGCCAGCAGCTTAGAGGGTTTCTCTGGAAACACCATATATTTT
J gene: TRBJ1-3; V gene: TRBV7-9; clone size: .; D gene: TRBD1; CDR3 protein: CASSLRRYRGYSGNTIYF; CDR3 DNA: TGTGCCAGCAGCTTAAGGCGCTACAGGGGTTACTCTGGAAACACCATATATTTT